This entry describes one T cell receptor (beta chain). The data were obtained in a study of shared clonotypes between healthy human individuals. Measured with immunoSEQ multiplex PCR; TCRdb has only the in-frame clones, and not every one. The sample carries over a million clones, under 80% recorded once. Healthy HIV-negative adults with no recent acute infections or vaccinations were recruited as donors. Division of CD4+ cells produced a CD45RA+ naive subset and a CD45RA-negative memory subset. The sequenced material came from memory CD4+ T cells sorted from blood. As to subset: CD45RA-negative fraction. This sequence was found in a man between 18 and 29 years old in good health.

CDR3 amino acids: CASSLDGIGGYTF. The CDR3, as DNA: TGTGCCAGCAGCCTAGACGGGATCGGTGGCTACACCTTC. The chain links TRBV7-2 to TRBJ1-2; D gene uncertain. The CDR3 loop spans 13 amino acids. V gave up 5 bases and J gave up 7 bases, with 14 bases separating them. In germline, CDR1 is SGHTA, CDR2 FQGNSA.